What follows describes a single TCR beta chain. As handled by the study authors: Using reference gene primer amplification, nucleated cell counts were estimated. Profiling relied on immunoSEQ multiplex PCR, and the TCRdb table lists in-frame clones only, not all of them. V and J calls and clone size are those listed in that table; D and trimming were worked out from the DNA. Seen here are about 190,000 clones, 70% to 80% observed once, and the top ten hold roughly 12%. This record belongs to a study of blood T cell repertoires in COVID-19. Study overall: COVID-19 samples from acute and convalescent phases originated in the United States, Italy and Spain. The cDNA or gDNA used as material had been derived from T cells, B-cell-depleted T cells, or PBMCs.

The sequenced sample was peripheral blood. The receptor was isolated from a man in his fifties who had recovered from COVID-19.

The CDR3 DNA is TGTGCCAGCAGCTACAGGGACAGCGAAAACATTCAGTACTTC. Its protein is CASSYRDSENIQYF. The V call is TRBV7-9, the J call TRBJ2-4, with TRBD1 matching 7 bases. With 4 bases clipped from V and 5 bases from J, the junction kept 5 bases outside the gene matches. This CDR3 is built from 14 residues. Germline lookup yields CDR1 SEHNR and CDR2 FQNEAQ (reference sequence).